A selection of T cell receptor beta chains follows, all from one sample in a study of beta chain features in type 1 diabetes. TCRdb keeps only in-frame clones here, not all; method: immunoSEQ multiplex PCR. The sample includes more than 95,000 clones, 28% of them seen just once. Input material: central memory CD4+ T cells from blood. All receptors come from a woman aged 18-30 years with type 1 diabetes. Both conserved end residues are part of each CDR3. Fields, in order: clone size, V gene, J gene, D gene, CDR3 protein, CDR3 DNA. The D gene is left open where the match is weak. Size values are once, few and many counts, or a class for expanded clones, and some rows have none.

>few|TRBV23-1|TRBJ1-2|TRBD1
CASSQSPGGLDIRYGYTF
TGCGCCAGCAGTCAATCTCCAGGGGGCTTAGATATAAGATATGGCTACACCTTC
>NA|TRBV7-2|TRBJ2-5|TRBD2
CASSFRLAGAETQYF
TGTGCCAGCAGCTTTAGACTAGCGGGAGCTGAGACCCAGTACTTC
>NA|TRBV5-6|TRBJ2-2|NA
CASSLGAVNTGELFF
TGTGCCAGCAGCTTGGGGGCTGTGAACACCGGGGAGCTGTTTTTT
>few|TRBV18|TRBJ2-7|NA
CASSPGGGLDEQYF
TGTGCCAGCTCACCAGGAGGGGGCCTGGACGAGCAGTACTTC
>NA|TRBV30|TRBJ1-1|NA
CAWRPSTEAFF
TGTGCCTGGAGACCTAGCACTGAAGCTTTCTTT
>few|TRBV30|TRBJ2-1|TRBD1
CARAGGNEQFF
TGTGCCCGGGCAGGGGGTAATGAGCAGTTCTTC
>NA|TRBV6-5|TRBJ1-5|TRBD1
CASRKIGQGIQPQHF
TGTGCCAGCAGAAAGATCGGACAGGGAATTCAGCCCCAGCATTTT
>NA|TRBV6-1|TRBJ1-5|NA
CASSRIGTDQPQHF
TGTGCCAGCAGCAGGATCGGCACCGATCAGCCCCAGCATTTT
>NA|TRBV7-2|TRBJ1-1|NA
CASGGQSTEAFF
TGTGCCAGCGGAGGACAGTCCACTGAAGCTTTCTTT
>few|TRBV29-1|TRBJ2-1|TRBD2
CSVEGWGGYNEQFF
TGCAGCGTTGAGGGGTGGGGGGGATACAATGAGCAGTTCTTC
>NA|TRBV7-3|TRBJ2-2|TRBD2
CASSFTSGRAPTGELFF
TGTGCCAGCAGCTTTACTAGCGGGAGGGCTCCCACCGGGGAGCTGTTTTTT
>NA|TRBV28|TRBJ2-7|TRBD1
CASSSTGTGGYEQYF
TGTGCCAGCTCATCCACCGGGACAGGGGGCTACGAGCAGTACTTC
>few|TRBV30|TRBJ2-1|NA
CAAGEQFF
TGTGCGGCGGGGGAGCAGTTCTTC
>NA|TRBV7-2|TRBJ2-3|TRBD2
CASSPGNGRALDTQYF
TGTGCCAGCAGCCCCGGGAACGGGAGGGCCTTAGATACGCAGTATTTT
>NA|TRBV10-3|TRBJ2-1|NA
CAISDSGSHEQFF
TGTGCCATCAGCGACTCCGGGTCTCATGAGCAGTTCTTC
>NA|TRBV30|TRBJ2-5|TRBD2
CAWKPLLAGPQETQYF
TGTGCCTGGAAACCTCTACTAGCGGGGCCCCAAGAGACCCAGTACTTC
>NA|TRBV5-1|TRBJ2-3|NA
CASSLNSGTDTQYF
TGCGCCAGCAGTCTTAATAGCGGCACAGATACGCAGTATTTT
>once|TRBV19|TRBJ2-7|TRBD1
CASRNRGIGSYEQYF
TGTGCCAGTAGGAACAGGGGGATTGGCTCCTACGAGCAGTACTTC
>NA|TRBV2|TRBJ2-2|TRBD2
CASRGSGSNTGELFF
TGTGCCAGCAGGGGTAGCGGGAGCAACACCGGGGAGCTGTTTTTT
>NA|TRBV28|TRBJ2-7|NA
CASKRGSYEQYF
TGTGCCAGCAAGAGAGGCTCCTACGAGCAGTACTTC
>NA|TRBV11-2|TRBJ2-7|TRBD1
CASSYGTGNSYEQYF
TGTGCCAGCAGCTACGGGACAGGGAACTCCTACGAGCAGTACTTC
>NA|TRBV30|TRBJ1-1|TRBD1
CAWSDPGGGTEAFF
TGTGCCTGGAGTGATCCAGGGGGTGGAACTGAAGCTTTCTTT
>few|TRBV28|TRBJ2-7|TRBD1
CASSATGEMSEQYF
TGTGCCAGCAGCGCGACAGGGGAAATGAGCGAGCAGTACTTC
>few|TRBV29-1|TRBJ1-1|NA
CSVEVTENTEAFF
TGCAGCGTTGAGGTTACAGAGAACACTGAAGCTTTCTTT
>few|TRBV5-1|TRBJ2-5|TRBD1
CASSQDRVGETQYF
TGCGCCAGCAGCCAGGACAGGGTTGGGGAGACCCAGTACTTC
>few|TRBV5-6|TRBJ1-1|NA
CASSLVAGKRTEAFF
TGTGCCAGCAGCTTGGTCGCAGGGAAGAGGACTGAAGCTTTCTTT
>NA|TRBV16|TRBJ2-7|TRBD2
CASSQLTSGRNYEQYF
TGTGCCAGCAGCCAATTGACTAGCGGGAGGAATTACGAGCAGTACTTC
>few|TRBV7-9|TRBJ2-5|NA
CASSLRESGETQYF
TGTGCCAGCAGCTTAAGGGAGTCGGGTGAGACCCAGTACTTC
>NA|TRBV7-9|TRBJ2-7|TRBD2
CASSFGTSGSYEQYF
TGTGCCAGCAGCTTCGGGACTAGCGGCTCCTACGAGCAGTACTTC
>few|TRBV7-2|TRBJ1-3|NA
CASSLDLGNTIYF
TGTGCCAGCAGCTTAGACTTAGGAAACACCATATATTTT
>NA|TRBV28|TRBJ2-7|NA
CASSGGGGYEQYF
TGTGCCAGCAGTGGCGGCGGAGGCTACGAGCAGTACTTC
>NA|TRBV9|TRBJ2-3|TRBD2
CASSTTGTSPLF
TGTGCCAGCAGCACAACCGGGACTAGTCCCCTTTTT
>NA|TRBV9|TRBJ1-2|NA
CASSVESQAYGYTF
TGTGCCAGCAGCGTAGAGAGCCAGGCCTATGGCTACACCTTC
>NA|TRBV4-3|TRBJ1-2|NA
CASSQDLRVDYSYTF
TGCGCCAGCAGCCAAGATTTAAGGGTTGACTATAGCTACACCTTC
>NA|TRBV6-6|TRBJ1-2|NA
CASSSPTATNYGYTF
TGTGCCAGCAGTTCCCCGACAGCCACTAACTATGGCTACACCTTC
>few|TRBV15|TRBJ2-3|NA
CATSRGGTGGDTQYF
TGTGCCACCAGCAGAGGGGGGACTGGGGGGGATACGCAGTATTTT
>many|TRBV10-3|TRBJ2-5|NA
CAIRDSSNSPADF
TGTGCCATCAGGGACAGTTCGAATTCACCCGCGGACTTC
>NA|TRBV27|TRBJ1-2|TRBD1
CASSPTGQGTYGYTF
TGTGCCAGCAGTCCTACGGGACAGGGGACCTATGGCTACACCTTC
>NA|TRBV5-5|TRBJ1-2|NA
CASSFNAGYDYTF
TGTGCCAGCAGCTTTAACGCCGGGTACGACTACACCTTC
>NA|TRBV28|TRBJ2-7|NA
CASMPHQGGYEQYF
TGTGCCAGCATGCCCCATCAAGGGGGCTACGAGCAGTACTTC
>NA|TRBV5-4|TRBJ1-2|NA
CASSLSAGQANYGYTF
TGTGCCAGCAGCTTGAGCGCAGGGCAAGCTAACTATGGCTACACCTTC
>few|TRBV19|TRBJ2-1|TRBD2
CASSIRASGRAGEQFF
TGTGCCAGTAGTATTCGGGCTAGCGGGAGGGCCGGCGAGCAGTTCTTC
>NA|TRBV7-8|TRBJ1-1|TRBD1
CASSLRGQGQVPEAFF
TGTGCCAGCAGCTTACGGGGACAGGGGCAGGTCCCTGAAGCTTTCTTT
>NA|TRBV6-6|TRBJ2-1|TRBD1
CASSNGQGKNEQFF
TGTGCCAGCAGTAATGGACAGGGGAAGAATGAGCAGTTCTTC
>NA|TRBV28|TRBJ2-5|TRBD1
CASTLGQGTQETQYF
TGTGCCAGCACCCTGGGACAGGGAACCCAAGAGACCCAGTACTTC
>NA|TRBV6-6|TRBJ1-2|NA
CASSGTVSYGYTF
TGTGCCAGCAGTGGTACCGTGAGCTATGGCTACACCTTC
>few|TRBV5-1|TRBJ2-5|NA
CASSKMVEETQYF
TGCGCCAGCAGCAAGATGGTAGAAGAGACCCAGTACTTC
>few|TRBV29-1|TRBJ1-1|TRBD1
CSAGTGGGTEAFF
TGCAGCGCCGGGACAGGGGGCGGCACTGAAGCTTTCTTT
>many|TRBV28|TRBJ2-3|NA
CASSLFGAGADTQYF
TGTGCCAGCAGTTTATTCGGCGCAGGCGCAGATACGCAGTATTTT
>NA|TRBV30|TRBJ2-1|TRBD2
CAWSVASGLMNEQFF
TGTGCCTGGAGTGTGGCTAGCGGGTTGATGAATGAGCAGTTCTTC
>few|TRBV7-6|TRBJ2-5|NA
CASSGQYQETQYF
TGTGCCAGCAGCGGACAGTACCAAGAGACCCAGTACTTC
>few|TRBV5-6|TRBJ2-5|TRBD2
CASSSISWGGQETQYF
TGTGCCAGCAGTTCCATCTCATGGGGGGGTCAAGAGACCCAGTACTTC
>NA|TRBV6-5|TRBJ1-5|NA
CASTDSYSNQPQHF
TGTGCCAGCACAGACAGTTATAGCAATCAGCCCCAGCATTTT
>NA|TRBV5-1|TRBJ1-1|TRBD1
CASSLGPWTGMNTEAFF
TGCGCCAGCAGCCTGGGACCTTGGACAGGGATGAACACTGAAGCTTTCTTT